This TCR beta chain was retrieved from a study of T cell repertoires in cytomegalovirus infection. Findings and limits, study-wide: Dominating the ex vivo response were HLA-C-restricted CMV-specific TCR beta clonotypes.

In TCRdb, the reads were re-called with MiXCR into one record per CDR3 protein. The repertoire consists of around 770,000 distinct CDR3 sequences, with 29% occurring once and the leading ten covering about an eighth. As regards this clonotype: The antigen is not known.

This CDR3 has 18 residues. Germline V lookup: CDR1 SGHVS, CDR2 FNYEAQ. V lost 5 bases, J lost 0 bases, and 5 bases stayed unmatched. The V call is TRBV7-6, the J call TRBJ2-2; 14 positions agree with TRBD2. The sample in question was cultured CD8+ T cells from PBMCs, obtained from culture after CMV antigen stimulation. The origin of this receptor is a human donor in good health (CMV status not recorded). Some clones in this sample may be carry-over from other donors' samples. CDR3 DNA sequence: TGTGCCAGCAGCCCTGGGACTAGCGGGGGCCCGAACACCGGGGAGCTGTTTTTT. Its translation: CASSPGTSGGPNTGELFF.